By share of the sample, the clone carrying this T cell receptor beta chain is medium-sized. The CDR3 extends over 18 amino acids. V was clipped by 1 base and J by 4 bases; unmatched bases: 12. CDR1 is MGHRA and CDR2 is YSYEKL in the germline V gene. Per the study methods: The authors estimated nucleated cell counts from reference gene primer amplification. TCRdb's table, derived via immunoSEQ multiplex PCR, lists solely in-frame clones and lacks some. The DNA was the basis for D and trimming; V, J and clone size are from that table. Here the sample spans 77,000 or so clones, 83% being singletons. Patients at the Seattle site were enrolled during active infection and followed longitudinally. This entry is derived from a study of blood T cell repertoires in COVID-19. Study-level background: From T cells, B-cell-depleted T cells, or PBMCs came the material, which was cDNA or gDNA.

The material sequenced was peripheral blood. The chain is built from TRBV4-1 and TRBJ2-3; 9 nucleotides line up with TRBD1. This clonotype originated in a man aged 25 to 45 with COVID-19, enrolled during active disease. This chain's CDR3 is CASSQAFGQGTLADTQYF. The CDR3 region has the DNA TGCGCCAGCAGCCAAGCCTTCGGACAGGGGACCTTAGCAGATACGCAGTATTTT.